These 5 T cell receptor beta chains were all obtained from the same sample, sequenced in a study of T cells after yellow fever vaccination (dated by TCRdb to the late 2010s). This specimen's treatment or condition label, interpreted: live attenuated yellow fever vaccine strain. The library was built by means of 5' RACE. Sequenced on an Illumina NovaSeq 6000. TCRdb itself trimmed the public reads at Q25 with fastp, ran MiXCR and retained productive beta chains. Under each unique CDR3 protein, matching rows form one entry showing the most common genes and DNA. The sample profile shows some 250,000 distinct CDR3 sequences; around 3.5% of them were found once. Over 15% of the sample comes from the top ten. The sample consisted of PBMCs, taken 15 days after the yellow fever booster vaccination. These receptors came from a man aged 18 to 30 who received the YFV17D yellow fever vaccine.

The chain recombines TRBV7-2 with TRBJ1-6; maybe TRBD1 (5 bases). The CDR3 is 14 residues long. With 1 base removed from V and 10 bases from J, the gap between germline ends came to 11 bases. Germline-derived CDR1 and CDR2 are SGHTA and FQGNSA. The CDR3 DNA sequence: TGTGCCAGCAGCTTAGTGGGGGTTCGGTCACCCCTCCACTTT. Residues: CASSLVGVRSPLHF.

This clonotype was seen ten or more times. The chain is built from TRBV29-1 and TRBJ2-3; 7 positions match TRBD2. This CDR3 spans 13 amino acids. V was clipped by 4 bases and J by 5 bases; unmatched bases: 6. Germline loops: CDR1 SQVTM, CDR2 ANQGSEA. In DNA, the CDR3 is TGCAGCGTTGGCGGGGGAGGTGGAGATACGCAGTATTTT. Encoded protein: CSVGGGGGDTQYF.

This clonotype was observed many times. This chain joins TRBV28 and TRBJ1-2; D unresolved. Trimming took off 3 bases at V and 3 bases at J, with 5 bases between the two ends. CDR1 and CDR2 (germline): MDHEN, SYDVKM. This CDR3 spans 12 amino acids. CDR3 nucleotides: TGTGCCAGCAGTTTCAGGCACTATGGCTACACCTTC. This gives the protein CASSFRHYGYTF.

In this sample, this clonotype turned up many times. This sequence joins TRBV7-8 and TRBJ2-2, with 14 bases lining up with TRBD2. Germline lookup yields CDR1 SGHVS and CDR2 FQNEAQ. J lost 4 bases, V lost 4 bases, and 2 bases had no gene match. The CDR3 spans 16 residues. The CDR3: CASSSGLAGGTGELFF. The CDR3 coding sequence is TGTGCCAGCAGCTCCGGACTAGCGGGGGGCACCGGGGAGCTGTTTTTT.

In this sample, this clonotype turned up many times. The chain couples TRBV12-3 or TRBV12-4 to TRBJ1-2, with 9 bases lining up with TRBD1. CDR3 size: 15 residues. V lost 6 bases, J lost 4 bases, and 9 bases stayed unmatched. The CDR3 coding sequence is TGTGCCAGCAGCCGTCCCGGGACAGGGCTCTATGGCTACACCTTC. It translates to CASSRPGTGLYGYTF.